This T cell receptor beta chain comes out of a study of shared clonotypes between healthy human individuals (dated by TCRdb to about 2020). About the investigation overall: The cohort included three men and a couple of women between 18 and 49 years of age. Between about 0.85 and 9.5 billion PBMCs per donor were obtained by leukapheresis. To estimate repertoire size and how much clonotypes are shared between individuals, the study performed deep sequencing of blood TCR repertoires from five healthy adults. To increase sequencing depth and limit assay-specific biases, TCR repertoire library preparation and sequencing were carried out by different laboratories using diverse techniques. For each donor, CD4 naive and CD4 memory were each given three plates, CD8 naive was given two plates, and CD8 memory was given one plate. Study-wide conclusions, independent of this receptor: Across a few donors, around 5% of naive CD4, roughly 3.5% of naive CD8, under 2.5% of memory CD4, and about 0.44% of memory CD8 clonotypes were shared. Pairwise subsampling indicated that sequencing depth was expected to affect the degree of clonotype sharing among donors. Naive subsets generally had larger estimated clonotype richness than memory subsets. Only blood was sampled, and tissue TCR repertoires likely differ from those in blood. Rarefaction of sorted-subset datasets indicated incomplete sequencing despite the large sequencing depth. Because the study included a small number of donors, the genetic and exposure-history diversity represented was limited. Compared with non-shared clonotypes, clonotypes shared by all four sorted-subset donors had higher generation probabilities.

Using the deep immunoSEQ assay, multiplex PCR amplified TCR CDR3 regions from genomic DNA. For each cell subset, the extracted genomic DNA was distributed evenly across all wells of several immunoSEQ 96-well plates, and each plate served as one replicate. For sorted subsets, each replicate PCR was loaded with 200 ng genomic DNA, equivalent to approximately 27,000 T cell genomes. The purified libraries were quantified using a Qubit 3.0 fluorometer, sized with a Bioanalyzer 2100, and then quantified again using the KAPA Library Quantification kit. Every immunoSEQ 96-well plate was sequenced on a dedicated single-read 150-cycle Illumina NextSeq 550 flow cell. In the authors' own workflow: The immunoSEQ output contained only junctional sequences without quality scores, so filtering could not match that applied to full-length reads. Sequences were annotated with PyIR, a Python wrapper for IgBLAST v1.9, using IMGT germline references to assign V/J genes and CDR3. Reads with weak V/J assignments (E-value above 1e-6), missing CDR3, stop codons, out-of-frame junctions, or ambiguous translated residues were removed. V3J clonotypes were defined as sequences sharing the same inferred V gene, J gene, and CDR3 amino acid sequence. The percentage overlap between two repertoires was calculated by dividing the number of shared unique clonotypes by the size of the smaller repertoire. RTK rarefaction, the Chao1 estimator, and Recon v2.1 estimates of unobserved clonotypes were used to assess repertoire richness. OLGA was used to compute generation probabilities for all TCRbeta clonotypes that the gDNA method yielded from a handful of donors. Entries here come from immuneACCESS through TCRdb and include only in-frame sequences with V and J called. Some clones fail to appear in such tables; in the studies checked, an unresolved V gene covers under half of the shortfall, and the cause of the remainder is unknown. V, J and clone size derive from that table, while D and trimming were established from the DNA sequence. For this sample the table gives hundreds of thousands of clones, of which 85% to 95% were detected only once. The ten largest clones capture around 0.12% of the sample.

The CDR3, from cysteine to phenylalanine, totals 13 residues. Solely the CDR3 DNA is kept, with 39 bases framed from the first base. V is clipped by 3 bases and J by 6 bases, and the sequence between their germline boundaries is 9 bases long. The germline V gene encodes CDR1 SNHLY and CDR2 FYNNEI. Notes on this clone: No cognate antigen has been identified for it. The sample holds no much larger clone one base away, and base qualities are not on file.

CD8 naive samples were obtained by positive selection for CCR7 among CD45RO-negative cells, yielding a CD45RA+CCR7+ population from which TemRA cells were excluded. Healthy HIV-negative adults with no recently reported acute infections or vaccinations were included as donors. Every donor was a Caucasian adult residing in Nashville, Tennessee, USA. Blood was obtained by leukapheresis, after which PBMCs were separated by Ficoll-Histopaque density gradient centrifugation and cryopreserved in liquid nitrogen vapor phase. Analytical flow cytometry was used to check the purity and quantity of each magnetically sorted T cell population. Genomic DNA was isolated from every sorted fraction and measured by UV absorbance on a Nanodrop 2000c.

The source of this sequence is a woman aged 25 to 39 in good health. The chain is assembled from TRBV2 and TRBJ2-1, with a tentative D gene TRBD2 over 5 matching bases. Sample: naive CD8+ T cells sorted from blood. The cell subset or site label of this sample denotes: CD45RA+CCR7+. CDR3 sequence: CASSESSLNEQFF. The sequence in DNA is TGTGCCAGCAGTGAGTCTAGCCTCAATGAGCAGTTCTTC.